This T cell receptor (beta chain) was profiled in a study of tissue T cells after allogeneic stem cell transplantation. The method was immunoSEQ multiplex PCR; TCRdb's version includes in-frame clones alone and lacks a portion of them. The table records roughly 45,000 clones, roughly 75% of them present only once. There are a few counts of this clone. The listed genes are named as in mouse. Other DNA sequences in the same sample also yield this CDR3. Sequencing input: sorted cells pooled from one or two spleens. The TCR originated in a pool of C57BL/6 mice in good health.

CDR3 amino acids: CASSQDWGGSYEQYF. The CDR3 bases that were read are TGTGCCAGCAGCCAAGATTGGGGGGGCTCCTATGAACAGTAC. The V gene is TRBV5, the J gene TRBJ2-7, with 8 bases aligning to TRBD2. The read ends 1 residue early relative to the CDR3; the germline J gene fills the gap. The V and J ends lost 0 bases and 0 bases, in that order; junction bases with no gene match: 1. The germline V gene has CDR1 LGHNA and CDR2 YNLKQL (reference sequence). There are 15 residues in the CDR3.